Included here is one T cell receptor (beta chain) sequence, with context. Methods used by the authors: Amplification with reference gene primers provided the estimates of nucleated cell counts. The repertoire was sequenced with immunoSEQ multiplex PCR; TCRdb's copy has only in-frame clones and lacks some. That table furnishes V, J and clone size, whereas the DNA furnished D and trimming. The repertoire holds 160,000 or so clones, over 90% seen once, with roughly 2% in the top ten. Germline assignment: CDR1 SGHTA and CDR2 FQGNSA. There are 12 residues in the CDR3. The ends lost 6 bases at V and 9 bases at J; junction bases unmatched: 5. Seattle patient enrollment occurred during active infection, with longitudinal follow-up thereafter. This record comes from a study of blood T cell repertoires in COVID-19. Study overall: Samples representing acute and convalescent COVID-19 were sourced from the United States, Italy and Spain. T cells, B-cell-depleted T cells, or PBMCs supplied cDNA or gDNA.

V gene TRBV7-2 combines with J gene TRBJ2-1, with 7 bases identical to TRBD1. The specimen was peripheral blood. The sequence came from a woman aged 55-75 years with COVID-19, enrolled during active disease. The CDR3 region is CASSLDRREQFF. The CDR3 coding sequence is TGTGCCAGCAGTCTGGACAGGCGTGAGCAGTTCTTC.